A single sample is the source of the 30 T cell receptor beta chains below, sequenced in a study of CD4 T cells in relation to SARS-CoV-2 and coronaviruses. The protocol was immunoSEQ multiplex PCR, while the TCRdb copy is restricted to in-frame clones and leaves out a portion. The table records fewer than 25,000 clones, 76% of them present only once. Antigen specificity for these receptors is unknown. CD4+ T cells from unexposed donors were obtained before the COVID-19 pandemic (2011-2018). CD4+ T cells were isolated from the cells after more than 8 days of culture. Sequencing used CD4+ T cells from PBMCs, cultured in vitro. The receptors derive from a human donor in good health.

CDR3 sequence (DNA): TGTGCCATCAGACTCGGCGGGGCGGTTGTAGATACGCAGTATTTT. Amino acids: CAIRLGGAVVDTQYF. The J gene is TRBJ2-3, the V gene TRBV10-3, with a weak D call TRBD2 (6 bases). The CDR3 contains 15 residues. Germline V gene data show CDR1 as ENHRY and CDR2 as SYGVKD. Trimming removed 6 bases at V and 5 bases at J, with 18 bases between.

The chain carries TRBV5-1 and TRBJ2-1; 9 bases line up with TRBD2. CDR3 length: 15 amino acids. With V trimmed by 4 bases and J by 2 bases, 4 bases remained unmatched. The germline V gene encodes CDR1 SGHRS and CDR2 YFSETQ. The CDR3 sequence: CASSRIAGAYNEQFF. The CDR3 DNA reads as TGCGCCAGCAGCAGAATAGCGGGAGCCTACAATGAGCAGTTCTTC.

A few counts support this clone. The rearrangement joins TRBV5-1 to TRBJ2-7; maybe TRBD1 (6 bases). Trimming removed 6 bases at V and 3 bases at J, with 13 bases between. CDR3 length: 13 amino acids. Germline CDR1 is SGHRS and CDR2 is YFSETQ. The CDR3 loop reads CASTLDRDYEQYF. CDR3 in DNA: TGCGCCAGCACTCTGGACAGAGACTACGAGCAGTACTTC.

The rearrangement uses TRBV12-3 or TRBV12-4 and TRBJ2-7; 8 bases are shared with TRBD2. The CDR3 spans 13 residues. V was pared by 3 bases and J by 3 bases, with 1 base of the junction left unmatched. In DNA, the CDR3 is TGTGCCAGCAGTTTCGGGAGGGTCTACGAGCAGTACTTC. It encodes CASSFGRVYEQYF.

V is TRBV5-1 and J is TRBJ1-3; D unclear. Germline V gene data show CDR1 as SGHRS and CDR2 as YFSETQ. The length of the CDR3 is 16 residues. Trimming stripped 0 bases from V and 1 base from J, with 11 bases between. The CDR3 nucleotides read TGCGCCAGCAGCTTGGTTAGCCCGGAGTCTGGAAACACCATATATTTT. The encoded protein is CASSLVSPESGNTIYF.

V usage is TRBV19 and J usage is TRBJ1-1, with 9 positions matching TRBD1. The junction had 12 bases not matched to a gene; V was cut back by 8 bases and J by 11 bases. CDR1 LNHDA and CDR2 SQIVND come from the germline V gene (reference sequence). The CDR3 spans 13 residues. The CDR3 region is CASGKQGAWRAFF. The CDR3 DNA reads TGTGCCAGTGGGAAACAGGGGGCCTGGAGGGCTTTCTTT.

The rearrangement links TRBV5-4 to TRBJ2-3; TRBD2 matches at 7 bases. V lost 0 bases to trimming and J lost 6 bases; unmatched junction nucleotides: 7. The CDR3 has 15 amino acids. CDR1 and CDR2 (germline): SGHNT, YYREEE (reference sequence). The CDR3 region has the DNA TGTGCCAGCAGCTTGGATGGGGGTAGCGGGGATACGCAGTATTTT. It specifies CASSLDGGSGDTQYF.

This clone was counted only a few times. The chain uses TRBV30 and TRBJ1-6, with D possibly being TRBD1 (6 bases). CDR1 and CDR2 (germline): GTSNPN, SVGIG (reference sequence). V gave up 1 base and J gave up 6 bases, with 13 bases separating them. This CDR3 comprises 15 residues. CDR3 loop: CAWSAPGVSNSPLHF. The DNA of the CDR3 is TGTGCCTGGAGTGCCCCAGGGGTTTCTAATTCACCCCTCCACTTT.

This chain joins TRBV6-6 and TRBJ2-3, with D perhaps matching TRBD2 (7 bases). Trimming stripped 4 bases from V and 6 bases from J, with 17 bases between. Germline-derived CDR1 and CDR2 are MNHNY and SVGAGI (reference sequence). The CDR3 spans 15 residues. Written as DNA, the CDR3 is TGTGCCAGCAGTTCAGGGACTACCACAGGGGATACGCAGTATTTT. This translates into CASSSGTTTGDTQYF.

This clone has only a few counts. J is TRBJ2-1 and V is TRBV5-1, with D perhaps matching TRBD2 (5 bases). Trimming removed 0 bases at V and 0 bases at J, with 10 bases between. The CDR3 covers 16 residues. The V gene's germline CDR1 is SGHRS and CDR2 YFSETQ. The CDR3 is CASSLVSVSSYNEQFF. The CDR3 DNA is TGCGCCAGCAGCTTGGTTAGCGTAAGCTCCTACAATGAGCAGTTCTTC.

The J gene is TRBJ2-3, the V gene TRBV9; D unclear. V lost 0 bases and J lost 5, with 10 bases in between. The CDR3 length is 14 residues. Germline V gene data show CDR1 as SGDLS and CDR2 as YYNGEE. The CDR3 bases are TGTGCCAGCAGCGTAGAGATCTACCTAGATACGCAGTATTTT. This gives the protein CASSVEIYLDTQYF.

V usage is TRBV7-4 and J usage is TRBJ2-1; a weak D match, TRBD2 (6 bases). Germline assignment: CDR1 SGHVT and CDR2 SQSDAQ. Trimming took 5 bases from V and 4 from J, leaving 12 bases between them. The CDR3 is made up of 14 amino acids. The CDR3 sequence is CASSRRTTYNEQFF. DNA of the CDR3: TGTGCCAGCAGCCGCCGGACTACTTACAATGAGCAGTTCTTC.

This clone was seen only once. The CDR3 loop is CASSEYYGTAYEQYF. As DNA, the CDR3 is TGCGCCAGCAGTGAGTATTACGGTACAGCCTACGAGCAGTACTTC. The chain has TRBV10-2 and TRBJ2-7, with D unclear. CDR3 length: 15 amino acids. Germline CDR1 WSHSY, CDR2 SAAADI. V lost 1 base to trimming and J lost 2 bases, with 12 bases between them.

The chain is built from TRBV5-1 and TRBJ1-1; no definite D call. V dropped 3 bases and J dropped 1 base, with 13 bases sitting between them. CDR3 length equals 15 residues. The germline V gene encodes CDR1 SGHRS and CDR2 YFSETQ. DNA of the CDR3: TGCGCCAGCAGCTACTTTGAAACGGGGAACACTGAAGCTTTCTTT. Its translation is CASSYFETGNTEAFF.

The chain combines TRBV11-3 with TRBJ2-1; TRBD1 aligns across 7 bases. The CDR3 is made up of 13 amino acids. Trimming took 5 bases from V and 7 from J; bases not matched to a gene: 5. Germline V gene lookup returns CDR1 SGHNT and CDR2 YENEEA. CDR3 in DNA: TGTGCCAGCAGCCTTATGGGACAGAATGAGCAGTTCTTC. Translated: CASSLMGQNEQFF.

This clone was counted between two and nine times. The CDR3 region is CASTPDSGAVYNEQFF. The CDR3 DNA is TGTGCCAGCACCCCCGACTCTGGGGCCGTTTACAATGAGCAGTTCTTC. The chain has TRBV2 and TRBJ2-1; TRBD1 might be the D (5 bases). In germline, CDR1 is SNHLY, CDR2 FYNNEI. The CDR3 sequence is 16 residues long. V shed 7 bases and J shed 4 bases, with 20 bases lying between them.

This chain links TRBV21-1 with TRBJ2-1; TRBD2 is the table's D call, not checked against the DNA. TRBV21-1 is assigned pseudogene status. This CDR3 is built from 18 residues. As DNA, the CDR3 is TGTGCCAGCAGCAAAGTAACTAGCGGGAGGGCCCCCTACAATGAGCAGTTCTTC. This codes for CASSKVTSGRAPYNEQFF.

The chain employs TRBV27 and TRBJ2-7, with TRBD1 matching over 7 bases. The CDR3 length is 16 residues. The germline V gene has CDR1 MNHEY and CDR2 SMNVEV (reference sequence). The trim removed 6 bases at V and 6 bases at J, leaving 17 bases unmatched. The CDR3 here is CASRKIPKDRYGEQYF. The CDR3 nucleotides read TGTGCCAGCAGAAAAATCCCCAAGGACAGGTATGGCGAGCAGTACTTC.

The genes are TRBV18 and TRBJ2-3; the D gene is possibly TRBD1 (6 bases). CDR1 and CDR2 from the germline V gene are KGHSH and LQKENI. V was trimmed by 3 bases and J by 6 bases, leaving 16 bases between them. This CDR3 comprises 15 residues. CDR3 sequence: CASSPESQGADTQYF. CDR3 nucleotides: TGTGCCAGCTCACCCGAATCACAGGGTGCCGATACGCAGTATTTT.

This rearrangement joins TRBV10-2 to TRBJ2-3; D uncertain. CDR1 is WSHSY and CDR2 is SAAADI in the germline V gene. V was clipped by 6 bases and J by 4 bases, with 14 bases between them. The CDR3 spans 14 residues. DNA of the CDR3: TGCGCCAGCAGCATGGCTGGAGCCGCAGATACGCAGTATTTT. It encodes CASSMAGAADTQYF.

The V call is TRBV10-3, the J call TRBJ1-1; no clear D. The CDR3 extends over 11 amino acids. Looked up from germline, CDR1 is ENHRY and CDR2 is SYGVKD. V was trimmed by 1 base and J by 8 bases, leaving 5 bases between them. In DNA form, the CDR3 reads TGTGCCATCAGTGAGTTAGGGGAAGCTTTCTTT. Amino acid sequence: CAISELGEAFF.

The chain couples TRBV19 to TRBJ2-3; D is unresolved. Germline CDR1 and CDR2: LNHDA and SQIVND (reference sequence). There are 14 residues in the CDR3. V lost 3 bases and J 1 base, leaving 8 bases between the germline ends. The DNA for the CDR3 is TGTGCCAGTAGTATCATTCGCGGCACAGATACGCAGTATTTT. Translating gives CASSIIRGTDTQYF.

The chain recombines TRBV18 with TRBJ2-2; no firm D call. CDR1 is KGHSH and CDR2 is LQKENI in the germline V gene. The CDR3 is made up of 11 amino acids. V dropped 3 bases and J dropped 9 bases, with 5 bases sitting between them. The CDR3 nucleotides read TGTGCCAGCTCACCGAGACGGGAGCTGTTTTTT. Translated, it gives CASSPRRELFF.

The chain combines TRBV5-1 with TRBJ2-6, with D tentatively TRBD2 (5 bases). This CDR3 has 16 amino acids. The germline gives CDR1 SGHRS, CDR2 YFSETQ. The ends were cut back, 0 bases at V and 2 bases at J, with 9 bases in the middle. DNA for the CDR3: TGCGCCAGCAGCTTGGCGGGGTCAACTGGGGCCAACGTCCTGACTTTC. Amino acid sequence: CASSLAGSTGANVLTF.

J is TRBJ2-2 and V is TRBV18, with no clear D. The germline gives CDR1 KGHSH, CDR2 LQKENI. The CDR3 sequence is 12 residues long. V was cut by 2 bases and J by 5 bases, with 3 bases left in between. This CDR3 reads CASSPGTGELFF. The CDR3 region has the DNA TGTGCCAGCTCACCAGGGACCGGGGAGCTGTTTTTT.

The V call is TRBV19, the J call TRBJ2-5; 12 bases line up with TRBD1. The junction had 4 bases not matched to a gene; V was cut back by 4 bases and J by 4 bases. Per germline, CDR1 LNHDA and CDR2 SQIVND (reference sequence). This CDR3 spans 15 amino acids. CDR3 residues: CASSTGTGGGETQYF. Written as DNA, the CDR3 is TGTGCCAGTAGTACCGGGACAGGGGGCGGAGAGACCCAGTACTTC.

V gene TRBV19 combines with J gene TRBJ1-1; perhaps TRBD1 as D (5 bases). V shed 1 base and J shed 3 bases, with 15 bases lying between them. The CDR3 has 16 residues. CDR1 is LNHDA and CDR2 is SQIVND in the germline V gene (reference sequence). The CDR3 sequence: CASSIVGQGRHTEAFF. CDR3 nucleotides: TGTGCCAGTAGTATAGTTGGGCAGGGACGGCACACTGAAGCTTTCTTT. Complete variable domain (other parts from reference TRBV19 and TRBJ1-1): DGGITQSPKYLFRKEGQNVTLSCEQNLNHDAMYWYRQDPGQGLRLIYYSQIVNDFQKGDIAEGYSVSREKKESFPLTVTSAQKNPTAFYLCASSIVGQGRHTEAFFGQGTRLTVV.

This chain connects TRBV6-4 to TRBJ2-3; TRBD2 aligns across 11 bases. J was trimmed by 5 bases and V by 6 bases; bases with no gene match: 7. CDR1 and CDR2 (germline): MRHNA, SNTAGT. The CDR3 runs 15 residues. CDR3 loop: CASSELAGELDTQYF. CDR3 bases: TGTGCCAGCAGCGAACTAGCGGGAGAATTAGATACGCAGTATTTT.

This clone was found a few times. The J gene is TRBJ2-1, the V gene TRBV24-1, with no clear D. Germline CDR1 KGHDR, CDR2 SFDVKD. The CDR3 sequence is 15 residues long. Trimming left V 4 bases short and J 4 bases short, with 13 bases between. CDR3 residues: CATSDPGDPYNEQFF. CDR3 nucleotides: TGTGCCACCAGTGACCCTGGCGATCCATACAATGAGCAGTTCTTC.

In DNA form, the CDR3 reads TGTGCCTGGAGTGTATTAGGGGAGACCCAGTACTTC. The encoded protein is CAWSVLGETQYF. The V and J genes are TRBV30 and TRBJ2-5; D gene unclear. The CDR3 sequence is 12 residues long. The V gene lost 0 bases and the J gene lost 5 bases, with 7 bases spanning the gap. CDR1 and CDR2 (germline): GTSNPN, SVGIG (reference sequence).